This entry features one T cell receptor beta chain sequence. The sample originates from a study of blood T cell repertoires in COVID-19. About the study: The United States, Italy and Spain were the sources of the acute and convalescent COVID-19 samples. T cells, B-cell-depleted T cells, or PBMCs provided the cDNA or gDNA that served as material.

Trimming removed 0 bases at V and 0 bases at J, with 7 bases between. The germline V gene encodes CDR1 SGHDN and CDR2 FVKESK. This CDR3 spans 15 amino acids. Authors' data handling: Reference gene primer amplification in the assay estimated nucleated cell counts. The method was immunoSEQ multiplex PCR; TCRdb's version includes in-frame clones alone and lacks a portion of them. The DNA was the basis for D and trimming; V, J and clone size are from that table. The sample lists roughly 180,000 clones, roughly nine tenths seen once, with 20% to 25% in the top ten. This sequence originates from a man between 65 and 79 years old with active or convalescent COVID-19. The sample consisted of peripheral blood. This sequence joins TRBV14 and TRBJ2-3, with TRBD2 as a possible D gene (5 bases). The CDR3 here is CASSQELASTDTQYF. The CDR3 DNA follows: TGTGCCAGCAGCCAAGAGCTAGCTAGCACAGATACGCAGTATTTT.